The 27 T cell receptor beta chains in this list originate from one sample, sequenced in a study of Graves' ophthalmopathy and Graves' hyperthyroidism. Using RNA transcripts, the TCR beta CDR3 regions were amplified. Investigators did first-round RT-PCR with HTBI primers, then second-round multiplex PCR. TCRdb passed the multiplex PCR reads through MiXCR, listing each CDR3 protein once. The data contain approximately 1.2 million distinct CDR3 sequences, 35% to 45% of them singletons. Material for sequencing was peripheral blood or thyroid tissue (not recorded which). These receptors came from an adult man with Graves' hyperthyroidism.

The V call is TRBV7-2, the J call TRBJ1-2; D may be TRBD1 (5 bases). The V end lost 5 bases, the J end lost 8 bases, and 18 bases lay between the germline ends. CDR1 and CDR2 from the germline V gene are SGHTA and FQGNSA. The CDR3 covers 14 residues. The CDR3 protein is CASSPRDGVGGYTF. As DNA, the CDR3 is TGTGCCAGCAGCCCTCGGGACGGAGTGGGGGGCTACACCTTC. Together with reference TRBV7-2 and TRBJ1-2, the CDR3 gives the full variable domain: GAGVSQSPSNKVTEKGKDVELRCDPISGHTALYWYRQSLGQGLEFLIYFQGNSAPDKSGLPSDRFSAERTGGSVSTLTIQRTQQEDSAVYLCASSPRDGVGGYTFGSGTRLTVV.

The J gene is TRBJ2-5, the V gene TRBV7-3; 16 positions match TRBD2. Germline V gene sequence: CDR1 SGHTA, CDR2 FQGTGA. The CDR3 length is 17 residues. J lost 2 bases, V lost 3 bases, and 3 bases had no gene match. Here the CDR3 reads CASSFPGLAGGQETQYF. DNA for the CDR3: TGTGCCAGCAGCTTTCCGGGACTAGCGGGAGGGCAAGAGACCCAGTACTTC.

V and J are TRBV12-5 and TRBJ2-2, with unresolved D. Germline loops: CDR1 LGHNT, CDR2 FRNRAP. This CDR3 has 16 amino acids. V lost 2 bases, J lost 5 bases, and 15 bases lay in between. The CDR3 coding sequence is TGTGCTAGTGGTTTGAAGGTGACGATTGGGACCGGGGAGCTGTTTTTT. Amino acid sequence: CASGLKVTIGTGELFF.

The CDR3 reads CSARDFGTGTEAFF. DNA for the CDR3: TGCAGTGCTAGAGATTTCGGGACAGGCACTGAAGCTTTCTTT. V usage is TRBV20-1 and J usage is TRBJ1-1, with 8 bases identical to TRBD1. Trimming cost V 0 bases and J 4 bases; bases outside gene matches: 4. This CDR3 has 14 residues. Germline V lookup: CDR1 DFQATT, CDR2 SNEGSKA (reference sequence).

This rearrangement joins TRBV7-9 to TRBJ2-5, with a weak D call TRBD2 (6 bases). From germline, CDR1 is SEHNR and CDR2 FQNEAQ (reference sequence). The CDR3 sequence is 11 residues long. Trimming shortened V by 5 bases and J by 9 bases, and 10 bases separated the two germline ends. DNA for the CDR3: TGTGCCAGCAGCCCGACTAGTTCCCAGTACTTC. It yields the protein CASSPTSSQYF.

The chain carries TRBV27 and TRBJ2-7; no definite D call. The CDR3 extends over 16 amino acids. Germline CDR1 reads MNHEY; CDR2 reads SMNVEV (reference sequence). The V gene lost 0 bases and the J gene lost 0 bases, with 12 bases spanning the gap. As DNA, the CDR3 is TGTGCCAGCAGTTTATCGATTCGGGCGAGCTCCTACGAGCAGTACTTC. Amino acids: CASSLSIRASSYEQYF.

This clonotype has only a few counts. As DNA, the CDR3 is TGCAGTGCATGGACCGGGACAGGGGGCTTAAAGCAGTACTTC. This encodes CSAWTGTGGLKQYF. This rearrangement joins TRBV20-1 to TRBJ2-7; 12 bases are a match to TRBD1. Looked up from germline, CDR1 is DFQATT and CDR2 is SNEGSKA (reference sequence). The CDR3 has 14 amino acids. Losses at the gene ends were 6 bases for V and 8 bases for J; bases not matched to a gene: 11.

This rearrangement joins TRBV11-2 to TRBJ1-2, with D possibly TRBD1 on 5 matching bases. Germline V gene lookup returns CDR1 SGHAT and CDR2 FQNNGV. With 0 bases removed from V and 8 bases from J, the gap between germline ends came to 13 bases. This CDR3 has 14 residues. CDR3 nucleotide sequence: TGTGCCAGCAGCTTAGATACAGGTTCGTCCGGCTACACCTTC. It translates to CASSLDTGSSGYTF.

The gene calls are TRBV30 and TRBJ1-1; D gene unclear. Deletions cut 0 bases from V and 7 bases from J, with 15 bases between. The CDR3 sequence is 14 residues long. CDR1 GTSNPN and CDR2 SVGIG come from the germline V gene (reference sequence). CDR3 in DNA: TGTGCCTGGAGTGTAGGTGAACAGTCGGGTGAAGCTTTCTTT. This sequence encodes CAWSVGEQSGEAFF.

Ten or more counts support this clonotype. This chain joins TRBV7-9 and TRBJ1-2, with unresolved D. Trimming removed 5 bases from V and 8 bases from J, with 12 bases in between. The CDR3 consists of 12 residues. CDR1 and CDR2 (germline): SEHNR, FQNEAQ (reference sequence). CDR3 sequence: CASSRSGEGYTF. As DNA, the CDR3 is TGTGCCAGCAGCCGATCCGGGGAAGGCTACACCTTC.

The J gene is TRBJ2-6, the V gene TRBV12-3 or TRBV12-4; 7 positions match TRBD1. The V and J ends lost 2 bases and 3 bases, in that order; junction bases with no gene match: 1. The CDR3 loop spans 15 amino acids. CDR3 bases: TGTGCCAGCAGTTTAAGACAGGGTGGGGCCAACGTCCTGACTTTC. Protein: CASSLRQGGANVLTF.

The gene calls are TRBV27 and TRBJ2-7, with D possibly TRBD1 on 6 matching bases. V lost 2 bases and J 7 bases, leaving 15 bases between the germline ends. Germline CDR1 reads MNHEY; CDR2 reads SMNVEV (reference sequence). This CDR3 is 14 amino acids long. The CDR3 loop reads CASSLTGPTREQYF. In DNA form, the CDR3 reads TGTGCCAGCAGTTTAACAGGGCCTACTCGGGAGCAGTACTTC.

This clonotype appeared a few times. V is TRBV5-1 and J is TRBJ2-2; 9 bases match TRBD1. Germline trimming cut 6 bases from V and 2 bases from J; bases unmatched to any gene: 5. The CDR3 is 15 amino acids. The germline V gene encodes CDR1 SGHRS and CDR2 YFSETQ. CDR3 sequence (DNA): TGCGCCAGCACAGACAGGGGGGGAAACACCGGGGAGCTGTTTTTT. Protein sequence: CASTDRGGNTGELFF.

The chain couples TRBV19 to TRBJ1-1; D gene ambiguous. The CDR3 runs 14 residues. Between the trimmed V and J ends, which lost 4 bases and 1 base, there was a span of 10 bases. Germline V gene lookup returns CDR1 LNHDA and CDR2 SQIVND (reference sequence). CDR3 protein: CASSSWQRNTEAFF. The CDR3 bases are TGTGCCAGTAGTAGTTGGCAGAGGAACACTGAAGCTTTCTTT. Full variable domain (outside the CDR3, taken from reference TRBV19 and TRBJ1-1): DGGITQSPKYLFRKEGQNVTLSCEQNLNHDAMYWYRQDPGQGLRLIYYSQIVNDFQKGDIAEGYSVSREKKESFPLTVTSAQKNPTAFYLCASSSWQRNTEAFFGQGTRLTVV.

This clonotype was counted at least ten times. J is TRBJ1-4 and V is TRBV7-8, with D possibly matching TRBD1 (5 bases). Germline CDR1 and CDR2: SGHVS and FQNEAQ. V was cut by 6 bases and J by 8 bases, with 13 bases left in between. The CDR3 totals 13 residues. The CDR3 DNA follows: TGTGCCAGCAGTCCCGGTTGGGGCGAAAAACTGTTTTTT. This codes for CASSPGWGEKLFF.

This clonotype was seen more than once but under ten times. The chain recombines TRBV2 with TRBJ2-2; the D gene is possibly TRBD1 (6 bases). The CDR3 has 15 residues. The V end was cut by 6 bases, the J end by 0 bases, with 11 bases between. Germline lookup yields CDR1 SNHLY and CDR2 FYNNEI. CDR3 DNA sequence: TGTGCCAGCAGACACAGGGATGCGAACACCGGGGAGCTGTTTTTT. Protein product: CASRHRDANTGELFF.

This clonotype was seen ten or more times. The rearrangement joins TRBV6-6 to TRBJ2-5, with D tentatively TRBD1 (5 bases). Germline CDR1 is MNHNY and CDR2 is SVGAGI (reference sequence). Trimming stripped 4 bases from V and 2 bases from J, with 11 bases between. The CDR3 runs to 14 residues. CDR3 sequence (DNA): TGTGCCAGCAGTTTATCAGGGCCTCAAGAGACCCAGTACTTC. Translation gives CASSLSGPQETQYF.

J is TRBJ1-3 and V is TRBV7-2; D possibly corresponds to TRBD1 (6 bases). CDR1 and CDR2 (germline): SGHTA, FQGNSA. V was clipped by 5 bases and J by 2 bases, with 13 bases between them. The CDR3 extends over 15 amino acids. The CDR3 DNA follows: TGTGCCAGCAGCGCCACAGGGATAGCTGGAAACACCATATATTTT. This translates into CASSATGIAGNTIYF.

This rearrangement joins TRBV24-1 to TRBJ1-5; D remains ambiguous. The CDR3 spans 13 residues. V was trimmed by 10 bases and J by 1 base, leaving 10 bases between them. Germline V gene sequence: CDR1 KGHDR, CDR2 SFDVKD. The CDR3 DNA is TGTGCCACAGGGAAAGGGAGCAATCAGCCCCAGCATTTT. Its translation: CATGKGSNQPQHF.

This clonotype was seen more than once but under ten times. The V call is TRBV30, the J call TRBJ2-3; maybe TRBD1 (6 bases). Germline assignment: CDR1 GTSNPN and CDR2 SVGIG (reference sequence). V was cut by 3 bases and J by 1 base, with 11 bases left in between. The CDR3 is made up of 14 amino acids. The CDR3 DNA sequence: TGTGCCTGGAGACAGGGTGTAGGCACAGATACGCAGTATTTT. This sequence encodes CAWRQGVGTDTQYF.

This clonotype was counted many times. V gene TRBV2 combines with J gene TRBJ2-5; 8 nucleotides line up with TRBD1. Germline CDR1 is SNHLY and CDR2 is FYNNEI. The V segment lost 7 bases and the J segment 5 bases; nucleotides outside the gene matches: 15. This CDR3 region has 16 residues. The CDR3 region is CASTIGTQGARETQYF. As DNA, the CDR3 is TGTGCCAGCACCATCGGGACTCAGGGGGCGCGGGAGACCCAGTACTTC. Full variable domain (outside the CDR3, taken from reference TRBV2 and TRBJ2-5): EPEVTQTPSHQVTQMGQEVILRCVPISNHLYFYWYRQILGQKVEFLVSFYNNEISEKSEIFDDQFSVERPDGSNFTLKIRSTKLEDSAMYFCASTIGTQGARETQYFGPGTRLLVL.

The gene calls are TRBV2 and TRBJ2-5, with D tentatively TRBD1 or TRBD2 (5 bases each). Trimming shortened V by 5 bases and J by 5 bases, and 21 bases separated the two germline ends. The CDR3 runs 16 residues. Germline V gene sequence: CDR1 SNHLY, CDR2 FYNNEI. The CDR3 spells CASSLSRGQARETQYF. CDR3 bases: TGTGCCAGCAGTTTATCCCGGGGCCAGGCTCGGGAGACCCAGTACTTC.

This clonotype was counted at least ten times. The rearrangement links TRBV20-1 to TRBJ1-4; D gene uncertain. Looked up from germline, CDR1 is DFQATT and CDR2 is SNEGSKA (reference sequence). The ends were cut back, 0 bases at V and 0 bases at J, with 8 bases in the middle. CDR3 length: 15 amino acids. The CDR3: CSARDAEATNEKLFF. The DNA for the CDR3 is TGCAGTGCTAGAGATGCGGAGGCAACTAATGAAAAACTGTTTTTT.

The chain recombines TRBV20-1 with TRBJ1-1; 8 bases are a match to TRBD1. Germline V gene lookup returns CDR1 DFQATT and CDR2 SNEGSKA (reference sequence). The CDR3 contains 11 residues. V dropped 5 bases and J dropped 8; count of bases not matched to a gene: 4. The DNA of the CDR3 is TGCAGTGCTGACAGGGGCCTAGAAGCTTTCTTT. Protein product: CSADRGLEAFF.

Many counts were recorded for this clonotype. This chain joins TRBV7-2 and TRBJ1-4; 10 nucleotides match TRBD1. Germline assignment: CDR1 SGHTA and CDR2 FQGNSA. The J segment lost 8 bases and the V segment lost 5 bases, leaving 8 bases of the junction unmatched. This CDR3 is built from 15 residues. The CDR3 DNA is TGTGCCAGCAGCCCAGGACAGGGGGTCCAAGAAAAACTGTTTTTT. Residues: CASSPGQGVQEKLFF. Full variable domain (remainder filled in from reference TRBV7-2 and TRBJ1-4): GAGVSQSPSNKVTEKGKDVELRCDPISGHTALYWYRQSLGQGLEFLIYFQGNSAPDKSGLPSDRFSAERTGGSVSTLTIQRTQQEDSAVYLCASSPGQGVQEKLFFGSGTQLSVL.

The genes are TRBV14 and TRBJ1-2; 8 positions agree with TRBD1. V dropped 11 bases and J dropped 4; count of bases not matched to a gene: 9. The CDR3 totals 13 residues. Germline loops: CDR1 SGHDN, CDR2 FVKESK. CDR3 loop: CAWATGGVYGYTF. As DNA, the CDR3 is TGTGCCTGGGCTACAGGGGGTGTCTATGGCTACACCTTC. The whole variable domain, filled in from reference TRBV14 and TRBJ1-2, reads EAGVTQFPSHSVIEKGQTVTLRCDPISGHDNLYWYRRVMGKEIKFLLHFVKESKQDESGMPNNRFLAERTGGTYSTLKVQPAELEDSGVYFCAWATGGVYGYTFGSGTRLTVV.

V and J are TRBV6-5 and TRBJ1-3; D gene ambiguous. V was shortened by 8 bases and J by 7 bases, with 9 bases between the two germline ends. The CDR3 is made up of 11 amino acids. Germline assignment: CDR1 MNHEY and CDR2 SVGAGI. CDR3 in DNA: TGTGCCAGCCTCCTGGGGAACACCATATATTTT. Amino acids: CASLLGNTIYF.